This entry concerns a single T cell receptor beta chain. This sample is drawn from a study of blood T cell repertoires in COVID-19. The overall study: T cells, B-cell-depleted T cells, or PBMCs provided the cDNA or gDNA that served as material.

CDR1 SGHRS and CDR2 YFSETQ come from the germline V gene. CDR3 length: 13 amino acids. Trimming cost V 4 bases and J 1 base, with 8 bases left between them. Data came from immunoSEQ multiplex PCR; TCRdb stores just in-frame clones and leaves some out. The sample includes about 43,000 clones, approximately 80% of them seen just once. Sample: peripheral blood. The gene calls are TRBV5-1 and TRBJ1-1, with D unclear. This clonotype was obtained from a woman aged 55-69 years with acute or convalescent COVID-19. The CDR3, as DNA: TGCGCCAGCAGCCTAAACTCGAACACTGAAGCTTTCTTT. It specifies CASSLNSNTEAFF. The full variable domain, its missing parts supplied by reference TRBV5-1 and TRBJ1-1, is KAGVTQTPRYLIKTRGQQVTLSCSPISGHRSVSWYQQTPGQGLQFLFEYFSETQRNKGNFPGRFSGRQFSNSRSEMNVSTLELGDSALYLCASSLNSNTEAFFGQGTRLTVV.